The T cell receptor (beta chain) under discussion was sequenced for a study of Ad26.COV2.S vaccination and SARS-CoV-2 variants. Treatment here: 15 to 20 received Ad26.COV2.S at low or high dose, single or two shots; a few received placebo; per-sample allocation not given. Sampling happened 63 days after the first vaccine or placebo injection. The table came from immunoSEQ multiplex PCR; TCRdb's copy has only in-frame clones and leaves some out. This table holds roughly 380,000 clones, approximately 84% found once. This clone turned up a few times. The CDR3 loop spans 13 amino acids. Germline V gene lookup returns CDR1 SQVTM and CDR2 ANQGSEA. With V trimmed by 5 bases and J by 1 base, 2 bases remained unmatched.

The chain has TRBV29-1 and TRBJ2-5, with 9 bases fitting TRBD1. The material sequenced was peripheral blood, taken in a trial of Ad26.COV2.S vaccine versus placebo. This sequence originates from a person between 18 and 59 years old who received the Ad26.COV2.S COVID-19 vaccine or a placebo. The CDR3 here is CSVTGQGQETQYF. CDR3 coding DNA: TGCAGCGTTACGGGACAGGGCCAAGAGACCCAGTACTTC.